In this sample, the clone carrying this T cell receptor (beta chain) turned up a few times. The antigen remains undetermined. The CDR3 is 15 amino acids. The ends lost 4 bases at V and 0 bases at J; junction bases unmatched: 1. The germline CDR1 and CDR2 sequences are LGHNT and FRNRAP. This sample is drawn from a study of response to subunit inactivated influenza vaccine. Whole-study results and caveats: Each seasonal flu vaccination may recruit only limited new T cells, authors suggested.

One entry per CDR3 protein results from TCRdb running MiXCR on the RT-PCR reads. The sample has a few hundred thousand distinct CDR3 sequences, 22% seen once. This specimen consisted of PBMCs from blood, obtained 21 months after vaccination. The chain combines TRBV12-5 with TRBJ2-2, with 8 bases identical to TRBD2. The TCR was taken from a man between 50 and 69 years old who received an inactivated influenza vaccine. CDR3 region: CASGSGLANTGELFF. The CDR3 DNA reads as TGTGCTAGTGGTTCGGGACTAGCGAACACCGGGGAGCTGTTTTTT.